This entry lists 30 T cell receptor beta chains sequenced from one sample in a study of cytomegalovirus exposure and HLA in healthy donors. Sequencing was performed with immunoSEQ multiplex PCR; in TCRdb, only in-frame clones are kept and a portion is missing. The sample has more than 60,000 clones; around 96% are singletons. The specimen was PBMCs. These receptors were collected from a woman in her late teens or twenties in good health and CMV-seropositive.

This chain connects TRBV7-2 to TRBJ2-3, with D possibly being TRBD2 (6 bases). The CDR3 spans 12 residues. CDR1 and CDR2 from the germline V gene are SGHTA and FQGNSA. V lost 5 bases and J 11 bases, leaving 14 bases between the germline ends. The CDR3 loop is CASSLFVGGQYF. As DNA, the CDR3 is TGTGCCAGCAGCCTCTTCGTGGGAGGGCAGTATTTT.

V and J are TRBV6-4 and TRBJ2-1; 10 bases are a match to TRBD2. The CDR3 has 17 amino acids. V trimming: 7 bases; J trimming: 4 bases; junction bases outside the gene matches: 13. The germline CDR1 and CDR2 sequences are MRHNA and SNTAGT. CDR3 region: CASKGKWTSGGYNEQFF. The CDR3 DNA reads as TGTGCCAGCAAAGGGAAATGGACTAGCGGAGGGTACAATGAGCAGTTCTTC.

The DNA of the CDR3 is TGTGCCAGTAGTATAGATCACATAAATGAGCAGTTCTTC. Protein product: CASSIDHINEQFF. The chain employs TRBV19 and TRBJ2-1; no firm D call. V lost 0 bases, J lost 7 bases, and 7 bases lay in between. Germline V lookup: CDR1 LNHDA, CDR2 SQIVND (reference sequence). CDR3 length: 13 amino acids.

J is TRBJ2-6 and V is TRBV19; a weak D match, TRBD2 (6 bases). Germline V CDR1 and CDR2: LNHDA, SQIVND (reference sequence). Trimming shortened V by 5 bases and J by 1 base, and 18 bases separated the two germline ends. CDR3 length equals 18 residues. CDR3 region: CASSQKSGTQSGANVLTF. The CDR3 coding sequence is TGTGCCAGTAGTCAGAAGTCCGGGACTCAGTCTGGGGCCAACGTCCTGACTTTC.

This rearrangement joins TRBV18 to TRBJ2-1, with 14 bases matching TRBD2. The germline gives CDR1 KGHSH, CDR2 LQKENI. The CDR3 has 16 residues. V shed 6 bases and J 14 bases; nucleotides not matched to a gene: 15. The CDR3 nucleotides are TGTGCCAGCTCTCTCTCCGGGACTAGCGGGAGAAGGTTGGAGTTCTTC. Encoded protein: CASSLSGTSGRRLEFF.

The CDR3 DNA follows: TGTGCCTGGAGGGGACAGGGGGCGTCTCAGCCCCAGCATTTT. Translating gives CAWRGQGASQPQHF. J is TRBJ1-5 and V is TRBV30, with 12 bases aligning to TRBD1. Germline assignment: CDR1 GTSNPN and CDR2 SVGIG (reference sequence). The CDR3 is 14 amino acids. V shed 3 bases and J 6 bases; nucleotides not matched to a gene: 3.

This clone was seen only a few times. This sequence joins TRBV6-1 and TRBJ2-7; 8 nucleotides align to TRBD1. The ends lost 4 bases at V and 2 bases at J; junction bases unmatched: 7. Germline assignment: CDR1 MNHNS and CDR2 SASEGT. The CDR3 is made up of 15 amino acids. CDR3 residues: CASSAGSGGPYEQYF. The CDR3 nucleotides are TGTGCCAGCAGTGCGGGCTCAGGGGGCCCCTACGAGCAGTACTTC.

V is TRBV28 and J is TRBJ2-3, with a weak D call TRBD2 (6 bases). The CDR3 consists of 13 residues. Germline assignment: CDR1 MDHEN and CDR2 SYDVKM. V was shortened by 9 bases and J by 3 bases, with 13 bases between the two germline ends. CDR3 DNA sequence: TGTGCCAGTTGTCTAGCGATGACAGATACGCAGTATTTT. Encoded protein: CASCLAMTDTQYF.

The chain recombines TRBV6-4 with TRBJ2-3; 7 bases are a match to TRBD2. Germline CDR1 and CDR2: MRHNA and SNTAGT. The CDR3 has 15 residues. V gave up 10 bases and J gave up 2 bases; unmatched junction bases: 12. The chain's CDR3 is CATVLRDYHTDTQYF. The CDR3 coding sequence is TGTGCCACTGTACTCCGGGACTACCACACAGATACGCAGTATTTT.

CDR3 in DNA: TGTGCCAGCAGCCCACCCTCGGGAGTGGTAGATACGCAGTATTTT. This gives the protein CASSPPSGVVDTQYF. The chain combines TRBV9 with TRBJ2-3; possibly TRBD2 for D (6 bases). The CDR3 is made up of 15 amino acids. Germline V gene lookup returns CDR1 SGDLS and CDR2 YYNGEE. Trimming took off 4 bases at V and 5 bases at J, with 17 bases between the two ends. The full variable domain, its missing parts supplied by reference TRBV9 and TRBJ2-3, is DSGVTQTPKHLITATGQRVTLRCSPRSGDLSVYWYQQSLDQGLQFLIQYYNGEERAKGNILERFSAQQFPDLHSELNLSSLELGDSALYFCASSPPSGVVDTQYFGPGTRLTVL.

This chain connects TRBV5-6 to TRBJ2-3; TRBD2 is a possible D gene (6 bases). The CDR3 length is 16 residues. CDR1 SGHDT and CDR2 YYEEEE come from the germline V gene. V gave up 4 bases and J gave up 3 bases, with 18 bases separating them. This chain's CDR3 is CASSQARELKTDTQYF. DNA for the CDR3: TGTGCCAGCAGCCAGGCACGGGAGTTGAAGACAGATACGCAGTATTTT.

This chain uses TRBV18 with TRBJ2-1; TRBD2 matches 9 bases. Germline assignment: CDR1 KGHSH and CDR2 LQKENI. The CDR3 extends over 19 amino acids. V shed 1 base, J shed 4 bases, and the junction held 14 bases outside the gene matches. The CDR3 DNA reads TGTGCCAGCTCACCACTCCGTTGGTCGGCTAGCGGGACATACAATGAGCAGTTCTTC. Its translation is CASSPLRWSASGTYNEQFF.

This rearrangement joins TRBV14 to TRBJ2-5; 7 nucleotides align to TRBD2. The germline gives CDR1 SGHDN, CDR2 FVKESK. With 0 bases clipped from V and 1 base from J, the junction kept 11 bases outside the gene matches. The CDR3 loop spans 18 amino acids. In nucleotides, the CDR3 is TGTGCCAGCAGCCAAGAGTACGGGGATAGCGGGTCCCAAGAGACCCAGTACTTC. Translated: CASSQEYGDSGSQETQYF.

The chain carries TRBV11-3 and TRBJ1-1; possible D gene TRBD1, 5 bases. Germline CDR1 SGHNT, CDR2 YENEEA. Trimming cost V 5 bases and J 1 base, with 8 bases left between them. The CDR3 contains 13 residues. CDR3 sequence reads: CASSLTGNTEAFF. The CDR3 DNA is TGTGCCAGCAGCCTAACAGGGAACACTGAAGCTTTCTTT. Combining the CDR3 with reference TRBV11-3 and TRBJ1-1 gives the whole variable domain EAGVVQSPRYKIIEKKQPVAFWCNPISGHNTLYWYLQNLGQGPELLIRYENEEAVDDSQLPKDRFSAERLKGVDSTLKIQPAELGDSAVYLCASSLTGNTEAFFGQGTRLTVV.

V is TRBV27 and J is TRBJ2-3; the match to TRBD2 covers 8 bases. This CDR3 spans 16 amino acids. With V trimmed by 6 bases and J by 0 bases, 8 bases remained unmatched. Germline V gene data show CDR1 as MNHEY and CDR2 as SMNVEV (reference sequence). The CDR3 nucleotides read TGTGCCAGCAGCTTAGGGGCGGGAGGTAGCACAGATACGCAGTATTTT. It encodes CASSLGAGGSTDTQYF.

The chain employs TRBV28 and TRBJ2-7; D may be TRBD1 (6 bases). V was clipped by 5 bases and J by 2 bases, with 10 bases between them. The CDR3 sequence is 13 residues long. CDR1 MDHEN and CDR2 SYDVKM come from the germline V gene. The CDR3 loop reads CASSRTAPYEQYF. The CDR3 nucleotides are TGTGCCAGCAGTCGGACAGCACCCTACGAGCAGTACTTC.

The chain has TRBV27 and TRBJ1-1, with D possibly being TRBD1 (6 bases). The germline CDR1 and CDR2 sequences are MNHEY and SMNVEV (reference sequence). The CDR3 consists of 18 residues. V lost 5 bases, J lost 4 bases, and 26 bases lay in between. The CDR3 sequence: CASSAAASGGGWSTEAFF. The CDR3 DNA reads TGTGCCAGCAGTGCCGCCGCCTCGGGAGGGGGTTGGAGCACTGAAGCTTTCTTT.

V and J are TRBV28 and TRBJ2-4, with 7 nucleotides matching TRBD2. With 6 bases clipped from V and 7 bases from J, the junction kept 12 bases outside the gene matches. CDR3 length: 15 residues. Per germline, CDR1 MDHEN and CDR2 SYDVKM. As DNA, the CDR3 is TGTGCCAGCAGAGAGGGCGGGAGTGGGAGGAACATTCAGTACTTC. This encodes CASREGGSGRNIQYF.

V and J are TRBV21-1 and TRBJ2-3; TRBD2, the D gene given by the table, was not confirmed from the DNA. TRBV21-1 is assigned pseudogene status. The CDR3 totals 16 residues. CDR3 bases: TGTGCCAGCAGCAAAGGGTGGCGGGCAGTCCCAGATACGCAGTATTTT. Its protein is CASSKGWRAVPDTQYF.

V gene TRBV6-1 combines with J gene TRBJ2-5, with D tentatively TRBD2 (6 bases). The CDR3 consists of 15 residues. V lost 6 bases and J lost 1, with 15 bases in between. The germline V gene encodes CDR1 MNHNS and CDR2 SASEGT. The CDR3 sequence is CASSDNLARQETQYF. The CDR3 DNA follows: TGTGCCAGCAGCGATAATCTAGCGCGCCAAGAGACCCAGTACTTC.

The rearrangement uses TRBV5-1 and TRBJ2-1, with TRBD1 matching 7 bases. Losses at the gene ends were 0 bases for V and 14 bases for J; bases not matched to a gene: 11. Germline V gene lookup returns CDR1 SGHRS and CDR2 YFSETQ. The CDR3 length is 14 residues. Here the CDR3 DNA reads TGCGCCAGCAGCTTGGCCGCAAGCCGGGACAGAAAGTTCTTC. This encodes CASSLAASRDRKFF.

The chain employs TRBV27 and TRBJ2-2, with D perhaps TRBD1 (5 bases). Germline V lookup: CDR1 MNHEY, CDR2 SMNVEV (reference sequence). Deletions cut 2 bases from V and 5 bases from J, with 6 bases between. The CDR3 spans 13 residues. CDR3 in amino acids: CASSLQGTGELFF. Here the CDR3 DNA reads TGTGCCAGCAGTTTACAGGGTACCGGGGAGCTGTTTTTT.

The gene calls are TRBV19 and TRBJ2-1, with TRBD2 identical over 9 bases. Germline V CDR1 and CDR2: LNHDA, SQIVND (reference sequence). The CDR3 totals 14 residues. The trim removed 3 bases at V and 9 bases at J, leaving 6 bases unmatched. CDR3 residues: CASSISGSSSEQFF. In DNA form, the CDR3 reads TGTGCCAGTAGTATTAGCGGGAGCAGCAGTGAGCAGTTCTTC.

V gene TRBV6-5 combines with J gene TRBJ2-2; TRBD1 might be the D (6 bases). This CDR3 region has 15 residues. Germline-derived CDR1 and CDR2 are MNHEY and SVGAGI. The V and J ends lost 2 bases and 5 bases respectively, with 12 bases between them. The CDR3 DNA is TGTGCCAGCAGTTACGGGGACACTCTAACCGGGGAGCTGTTTTTT. This encodes CASSYGDTLTGELFF.

The rearrangement uses TRBV7-9 and TRBJ2-1, with TRBD2 identical over 11 bases. CDR1 and CDR2 from the germline V gene are SEHNR and FQNEAQ (reference sequence). J was trimmed by 8 bases and V by 5 bases; bases with no gene match: 14. The CDR3 runs to 17 residues. DNA for the CDR3: TGTGCCAGCAGCCAGTTAGCGGGAGGGCCCTCCGATTATGAGCAGTTCTTC. This codes for CASSQLAGGPSDYEQFF.

The chain has TRBV6-6 and TRBJ2-1, with a possible D match to TRBD1 (5 bases). The germline V gene encodes CDR1 MNHNY and CDR2 SVGAGI (reference sequence). The CDR3 has 12 amino acids. Trimming took off 5 bases at V and 4 bases at J, with 6 bases between the two ends. In nucleotides, the CDR3 is TGTGCCAGCAGTCAGGGTTACAATGAGCAGTTCTTC. Its translation: CASSQGYNEQFF.

CDR3 sequence reads: CASSFRQPLSYEQYF. The CDR3 coding sequence is TGTGCCAGCAGCTTTCGACAGCCGTTATCCTACGAGCAGTACTTC. The chain combines TRBV13 with TRBJ2-7, with a possible D match to TRBD1 (5 bases). V was shortened by 3 bases and J by 1 base, with 13 bases between the two germline ends. CDR1 is PRHDT, CDR2 FYEKMQ, per germline (reference sequence). The CDR3 has 15 residues.

V and J are TRBV2 and TRBJ2-1; 10 bases align to TRBD1. The CDR3 extends over 18 amino acids. V was pared by 4 bases and J by 1 base, with 10 bases of the junction left unmatched. Germline values: CDR1 SNHLY, CDR2 FYNNEI. The CDR3 spells CASSGGQGPKESYNEQFF. CDR3 in DNA: TGTGCCAGCAGTGGGGGACAGGGGCCCAAAGAATCCTACAATGAGCAGTTCTTC.

The chain combines TRBV25-1 with TRBJ1-4; D might be TRBD1 (6 bases). V was pared by 4 bases and J by 6 bases, with 12 bases between. CDR3 length equals 14 residues. The germline CDR1 and CDR2 sequences are MGHDK and SYGVNS. CDR3 sequence: CASSGTTGHEKLFF. The CDR3 nucleotides read TGTGCCAGCAGTGGAACAACAGGGCATGAAAAACTGTTTTTT.

V and J are TRBV28 and TRBJ2-7; 9 bases fit TRBD2. Germline assignment: CDR1 MDHEN and CDR2 SYDVKM. V shed 6 bases, J shed 2 bases, and the junction held 5 bases outside the gene matches. The CDR3 spans 14 residues. The CDR3 loop is CASRPSGITYEQYF. DNA of the CDR3: TGTGCCAGCAGACCTAGCGGGATAACCTACGAGCAGTACTTC.